This T cell receptor (beta chain) was obtained from a study of PD-1 blockade in classical Hodgkin lymphoma. The CDR3 runs to 15 residues. Germline-derived CDR1 and CDR2 are SGHRS and YFSETQ. V was pared by 0 bases and J by 0 bases, with 7 bases between. This sample's time point: cycle 4 day 1 (C4D1), after more than five weeks of nivolumab. All the patients suffered relapse after autologous stem cell transplantation, and brentuximab vedotin exposure differed. Repertoires were generated with immunoSEQ multiplex PCR, while TCRdb's copy carries only in-frame clones and drops some. The table lists around 65,000 clones, nearly 90% of them singletons.

This chain joins TRBV5-1 and TRBJ2-1; D not certain. The source was peripheral blood mononuclear cells (PBMCs), collected before the fourth cycle of nivolumab. This receptor was obtained from a human donor with classical Hodgkin lymphoma. The CDR3 coding sequence is TGCGCCAGCAGCTTGGAGGATCCCTCCTACAATGAGCAGTTCTTC. As protein: CASSLEDPSYNEQFF. Looking up the rest from reference TRBV5-1 and TRBJ2-1 gives the full variable domain: KAGVTQTPRYLIKTRGQQVTLSCSPISGHRSVSWYQQTPGQGLQFLFEYFSETQRNKGNFPGRFSGRQFSNSRSEMNVSTLELGDSALYLCASSLEDPSYNEQFFGPGTRLTVL.